This T cell receptor (beta chain) appears in the sequencing data of a study of shared clonotypes between healthy human individuals. V was pared by 2 bases and J by 2 bases, with 6 bases of the junction left unmatched. Germline assignment: CDR1 SGHAT and CDR2 FQNNGV. The CDR3 runs to 16 residues. Sequenced by immunoSEQ multiplex PCR; TCRdb stores in-frame clones only, minus some. The table shows 2 million to 2.5 million clones, with over 85% occurring only once. The clonotype originates from a man aged 18 to 29 in good health. Some clones in this sample may be carry-over from other donors' samples. The rearrangement links TRBV11-2 to TRBJ2-7; 10 bases align to TRBD2. The sequenced sample consisted of naive CD4+ T cells from PBMCs. Subset meaning: CD45RA+ positively selected. CDR3 coding DNA: TGTGCCAGCAGCTTAATCAGCGGGAGGGACCCCTACGAGCAGTACTTC. It is translated as CASSLISGRDPYEQYF.